This record concerns one T cell receptor beta chain sequence. Its binding antigen is unknown. The sample holds no much larger clone one base away, and base qualities are not on file. Reading the germline V gene (reference sequence) gives CDR1 PRHDT and CDR2 FYEKMQ. From the cysteine through the phenylalanine, the CDR3 covers 16 amino acids. The sequence is cut down to CDR3 DNA, 48 bases in frame from base 1. V is cut by 1 base and J by 10 bases, and the space between the germline ends is 22 bases. What the time point label conveys for this sample: persistent/refractory GD, antithyroid drugs over 5 years with positive TRAb. For both TCR sequencing and RNA sequencing, RNA was extracted from PBMCs using TRIzol. The diagnosis of Graves' disease followed American Thyroid Association guidelines. Recruitment of patients was carried out at an endocrinology department in Xi'an, China. Each patient gave about 9.1 milliliters of peripheral blood, collected in an EDTA anticoagulant tube. PBMCs were isolated by Ficoll Paque Plus density gradient separation without further T cell sorting. An Agilent 2100 Bioanalyzer and agarose gel were used to check RNA quality, and a NanoDrop 2000 was used to measure RNA concentration.

The library came from multiplex PCR. Sequencing was carried out with an Illumina HiSeq 4000. iRepertoire HTBI primers and Arm-PCR amplification of CDR3 regions were used to construct TCR beta libraries. Before sequencing, the PCR products underwent gel purification. Per the source publication's procedure: Across samples, fewer than 70 TRBV and 13 to 15 TRBJ segments were identified and used for gene usage analysis of CDR3 amino acid clonotypes. Filtered high-quality paired reads were merged into contigs using COPE and FqMerger. BLAST was used to align contigs to the IMGT TRBV, TRBD and TRBJ reference genes, and CDR3 was defined following IMGT. Clonotypes above 0.1% frequency were classified as highly expanded clones. Repertoire diversity was measured by Shannon entropy, and V-J evenness by the Gini coefficient. Public clonotypes were defined as clonotypes shared by more than one individual. TCRdb reanalyzed the raw reads on its own, using fastp at Q25 for trimming and MiXCR for clone calling, and kept in-frame beta chains. Each record represents a unique CDR3 protein, reported with the most common genes and DNA among its rows. V and J calls and clone size were set by TCRdb, not the authors. This sample holds some 470,000 distinct CDR3 sequences; 20% to 25% were observed only once. The top ten clonotypes cover roughly 6.9% of the sample.

The sample originates from a study of regulatory T cells in long-lasting Graves disease (TCRdb year 2021). In terms of the full investigation: Persistent Graves' disease was defined as antithyroid drug treatment for over 5 years with persistently positive TSH receptor autoantibodies. This study used TCR sequencing and RNA sequencing of peripheral blood to compare persistent Graves' disease patients against newly diagnosed Graves' disease patients. The study was registered as a clinical trial and conducted in China. TCR sequencing covered some 13 persistent and approximately 20 newly diagnosed Graves' disease patients, around 33 samples in total. Persistent Graves' disease patients in the clinical cohort had taken antithyroid drugs for approximately 10 years on average. Study-wide findings and limitations: Patients with persistent disease shared more public clonotypes (about 2,900) than newly diagnosed patients did (around 930). Persistent Graves' disease patients showed lower TCR Shannon entropy and fewer highly expanded clones than newly diagnosed patients, suggesting clonal expansion. The study examined only peripheral blood because the primary lesion, thyroid tissue, could not be accessed. Sequencing and analysis were limited to the TCR beta chain. The authors acknowledged the small sample size as a limitation that may reduce accuracy. Persistent disease showed preferential use of TRBV28, TRBJ1-2 and TRBJ2-5, whereas newly diagnosed disease favored TRBV20-1 and TRBJ2-1.

The rearrangement combines TRBV13 with TRBJ1-1, with a weak D call of TRBD1 (6 bases match). The sequence derives from a female donor with Graves disease. This material consisted of peripheral blood mononuclear cells (PBMCs), taken when the disease was refractory, from a patient treated with antithyroid drugs. CDR3 reads: CASSLVGGGTARVAFF. The DNA sequence is given as TGTGCCAGCAGCTTAGTTGGGGGGGGCACCGCGCGAGTAGCTTTCTTT.